This TCR beta chain was retrieved from a study of Tregs in tolerant kidney transplant recipients. This clone was found a few times. TCRdb's table, derived via immunoSEQ multiplex PCR, lists solely in-frame clones and lacks some. Of approximately 100,000 clones listed, over 85% are singletons. The germline V gene has CDR1 LGHNA and CDR2 YNFKEQ. The CDR3 loop spans 15 amino acids. V lost 1 base to trimming and J lost 8 bases, with 17 bases between them. The chain links TRBV4-2 to TRBJ1-2; maybe TRBD1 (6 bases). The sequence was collected from a human donor who received a combined kidney and bone marrow transplant. The sample here was CD4+ T cells from blood, taken before the transplant. CDR3 amino acids: CASSQADRLGGGYTF. The DNA of the CDR3 is TGTGCCAGCAGCCAAGCCGACAGGCTCGGAGGAGGCTACACCTTC.